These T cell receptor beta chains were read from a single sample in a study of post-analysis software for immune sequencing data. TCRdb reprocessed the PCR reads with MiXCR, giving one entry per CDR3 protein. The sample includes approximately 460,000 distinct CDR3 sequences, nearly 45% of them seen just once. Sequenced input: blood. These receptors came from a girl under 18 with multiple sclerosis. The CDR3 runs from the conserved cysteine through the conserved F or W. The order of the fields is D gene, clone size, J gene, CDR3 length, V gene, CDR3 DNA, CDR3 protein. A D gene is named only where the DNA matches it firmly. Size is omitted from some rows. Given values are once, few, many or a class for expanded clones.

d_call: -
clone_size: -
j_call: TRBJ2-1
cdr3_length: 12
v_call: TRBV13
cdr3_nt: TGTGCCAGCAGCAAAACGGACAATGAGCAGTTCTTC
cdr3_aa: CASSKTDNEQFF

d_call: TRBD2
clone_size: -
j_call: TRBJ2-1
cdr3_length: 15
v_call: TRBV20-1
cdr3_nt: TGCAGTGCTAGAGAAGGGACTAGCAGCGACAATGAGCAGTTCTTC
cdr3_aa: CSAREGTSSDNEQFF

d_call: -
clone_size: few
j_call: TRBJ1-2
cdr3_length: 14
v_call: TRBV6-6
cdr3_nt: TGTGCCAGCAGTTACACGGGGGGGGTCTATGGCTACACCTTC
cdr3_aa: CASSYTGGVYGYTF

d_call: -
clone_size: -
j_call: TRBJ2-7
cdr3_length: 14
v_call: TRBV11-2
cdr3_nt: TGTGCCAGCAGCTTTCCGGGTTTTTCCTACGAGCAGTACTTC
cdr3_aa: CASSFPGFSYEQYF

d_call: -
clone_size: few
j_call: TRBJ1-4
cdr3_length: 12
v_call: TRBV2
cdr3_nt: TGTGCCAGAGGGCGGCGGCCTGAAAAACTGTTTTTT
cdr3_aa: CARGRRPEKLFF

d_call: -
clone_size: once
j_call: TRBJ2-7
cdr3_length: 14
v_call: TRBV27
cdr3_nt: TGTGCCAGCAATTTTGTCAGGGACTCCTACGAGCAGTACTTC
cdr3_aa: CASNFVRDSYEQYF

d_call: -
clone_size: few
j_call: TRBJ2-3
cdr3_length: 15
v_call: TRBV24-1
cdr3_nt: TGTGCCACCAGTCTCGAAGGAGTGTCGGGAGATACGCAGTATTTT
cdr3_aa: CATSLEGVSGDTQYF

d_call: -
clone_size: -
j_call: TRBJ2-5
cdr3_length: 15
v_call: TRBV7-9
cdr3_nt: TGTGCCAGCAGCATCGGGACTGCCAGCCAAGAGACCCAGTACTTC
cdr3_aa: CASSIGTASQETQYF

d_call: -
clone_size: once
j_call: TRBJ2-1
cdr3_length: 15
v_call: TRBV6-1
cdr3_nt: TGTGCCAGCAGCACCACTAGGAGCTCCTACAATGAGCAGTTCTTC
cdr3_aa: CASSTTRSSYNEQFF

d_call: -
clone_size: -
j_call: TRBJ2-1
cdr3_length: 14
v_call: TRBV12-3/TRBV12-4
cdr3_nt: TGTGCCAGCAGTTTCGGATTAAGATACAATGAGCAGTTCTTC
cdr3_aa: CASSFGLRYNEQFF

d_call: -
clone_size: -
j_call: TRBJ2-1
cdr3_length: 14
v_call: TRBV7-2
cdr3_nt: TGTGCCAGCAGCTTAGGGACAGTCTACAATGAGCAGTTCTTC
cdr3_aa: CASSLGTVYNEQFF

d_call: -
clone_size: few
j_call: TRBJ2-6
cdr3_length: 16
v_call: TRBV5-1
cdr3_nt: TGCGCCAGCAGCTTGGCAGCAGAGCCTGGGGCCAACGTCCTGACTTTC
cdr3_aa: CASSLAAEPGANVLTF

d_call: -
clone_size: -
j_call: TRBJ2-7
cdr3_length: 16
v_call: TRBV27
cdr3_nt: TGTGCCAGCAGTTTTGGGGCCCGGTCGAGGCAATACGAGCAGTACTTC
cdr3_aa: CASSFGARSRQYEQYF

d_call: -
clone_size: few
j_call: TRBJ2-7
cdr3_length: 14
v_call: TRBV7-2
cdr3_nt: TGTGCCAGCAGCTTACTAGTAGTAACCTACGAGCAGTACTTC
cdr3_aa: CASSLLVVTYEQYF

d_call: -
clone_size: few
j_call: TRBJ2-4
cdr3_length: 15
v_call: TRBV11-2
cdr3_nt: TGTGCCAGCCGCCACCGGGACTTAGCCAAAAACATTCAGTACTTC
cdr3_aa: CASRHRDLAKNIQYF

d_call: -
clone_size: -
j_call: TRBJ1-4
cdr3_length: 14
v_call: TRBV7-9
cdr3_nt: TGTGCCAGCAGTCAACATGCAACTAATGAAAAACTGTTTTTT
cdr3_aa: CASSQHATNEKLFF

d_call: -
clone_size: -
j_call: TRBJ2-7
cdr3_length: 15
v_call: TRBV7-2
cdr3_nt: TGTGCCAGCAGCCCAGGGGCGGGAGAAGGAGACGAGCAGTACTTC
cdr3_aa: CASSPGAGEGDEQYF

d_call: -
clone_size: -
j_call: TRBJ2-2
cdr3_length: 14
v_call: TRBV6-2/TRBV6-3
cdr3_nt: TGTGCCAGCAGTTACCCACAGGGAGCCGGGGAGCTGTTTTTT
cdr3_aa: CASSYPQGAGELFF

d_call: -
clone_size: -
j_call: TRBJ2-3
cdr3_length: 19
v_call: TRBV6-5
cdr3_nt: TGTGCCAGCAGTTACTCCATCCCCCGGGGGCTCACTAGCACAGATACGCAGTATTTT
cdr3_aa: CASSYSIPRGLTSTDTQYF

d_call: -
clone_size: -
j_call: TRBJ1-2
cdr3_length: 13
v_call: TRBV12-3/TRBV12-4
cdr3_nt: TGTGCCAGCAGTTTGGGGGGCGGTGCTGGCTACACCTTT
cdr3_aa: CASSLGGGAGYTF

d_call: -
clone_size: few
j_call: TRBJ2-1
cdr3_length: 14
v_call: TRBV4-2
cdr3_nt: TGTGCCAGCAGCCAAAGACTAAGAGACAATGAGCGGTTCTTC
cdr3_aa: CASSQRLRDNERFF

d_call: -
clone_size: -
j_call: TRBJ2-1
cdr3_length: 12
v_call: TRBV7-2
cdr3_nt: TGTGCCAGCAGCTCGCACAGCAATGAGCAGTTCTTC
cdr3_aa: CASSSHSNEQFF

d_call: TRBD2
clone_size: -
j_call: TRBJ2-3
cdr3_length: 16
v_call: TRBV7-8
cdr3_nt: TGTGCCAGCAGCTTACTAGCGGGGGATAACACAGATACGCAGTATTTT
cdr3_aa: CASSLLAGDNTDTQYF

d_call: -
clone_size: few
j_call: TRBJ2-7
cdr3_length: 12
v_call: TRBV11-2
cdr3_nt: TGTGCCAGCAGTTATAGGGATTACGAGCAGTACTTC
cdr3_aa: CASSYRDYEQYF

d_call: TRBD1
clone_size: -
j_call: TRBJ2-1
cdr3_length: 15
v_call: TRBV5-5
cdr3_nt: TGTGCCAGCAGCTTGGGGGACAGGTTTAAAGGTGAGCAGTTCTTC
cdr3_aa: CASSLGDRFKGEQFF

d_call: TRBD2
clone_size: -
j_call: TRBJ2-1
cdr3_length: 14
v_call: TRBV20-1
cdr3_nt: TGCAGTGCTAGAGGTGGACTAGCTGTAAATGAGCAGTTCTTC
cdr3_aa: CSARGGLAVNEQFF